This T cell receptor (beta chain) originates from a study of identical twins (dated by TCRdb to the mid-2010s). At the level of the whole study: To test whether fetal clonotypes persist, this study deep-sequenced TCR alpha and beta repertoires from monozygotic twins, from unrelated adults of various ages, and from cord blood. Replicate twin experiments were performed at different times using different library preparation protocols to rule out contamination.

The receptor library was made with 5' RACE. The instrument was an Illumina HiSeq 2000. Template switching added a universal primer binding site, and the final cDNA carried a unique molecular identifier that allowed TCR cDNA molecules to be counted accurately. Specific primers in the conserved constant-segment region were used to synthesize first-strand cDNA for the TCR alpha and beta chains. To control for contamination, each cDNA library was double barcoded with a SMART-Mk sample barcode plus Illumina barcodes. Two successive PCR steps introduced TruSeq adapter sequences along with Illumina sample barcodes. The TCR alpha and beta cDNA libraries were sequenced on the Illumina HiSeq platform using custom primers. The paper's processing steps were these. Raw reads were processed with MiGEC to extract unique molecular identifiers, and MiXCR was used to determine CDR3 positions. Recombination models were inferred per individual with the repgenHMM and IGoR tools using an EM algorithm. Shared clonotypes were analyzed with the tcR package in R, and sharing was normalized by the product of cloneset sizes. Out-of-frame nonproductive sequences were analyzed to study raw recombination free of thymic and clonal selection effects. TCRdb reran the public reads through fastp at Q25 and MiXCR, keeping productive beta chains. Each entry is one CDR3 protein sequence, shown with its most common DNA and genes. Here the V and J calls rest on TCRdb's processing, not on the authors' analysis. The table for this sample lists 1,800,000 or so distinct CDR3 sequences; under 35% of them were counted only once. The ten most abundant clones make up over 0.25% of the sample.

Every donor in the study was a healthy Caucasian. Looking up the germline V gene yields CDR1 SQVTM and CDR2 ANQGSEA. V loses 6 bases, J loses 4 bases, and the germline ends lie 16 bases apart. From its cysteine to its phenylalanine, the CDR3 spans 13 amino acids. CDR3 DNA only is kept here, 39 bases in frame from base 1. As for this clonotype: This receptor's antigen is unknown. No much larger clone exists at a distance of one base, and base qualities are not known.

Broad study findings and their caveats: Recombination models systematically underestimated out-of-frame TCR alpha sharing in monozygotic twins but agreed with sharing between unrelated individuals. A weaker excess of twin sharing was found in beta out-of-frame sequences because the signal-to-noise ratio was lowered by fewer shared sequences. Zero-insertion analyses could be partly confounded by invariant T cells such as MAIT and iNKT, though diverse VJ usage argued against such confounding for most clonotypes. Because the same donors could not be followed over many years, the conclusions relied on cross-sectional statistical analysis. Fewer insertions were carried by abundant cord blood beta clonotypes, a similar but weaker trend appeared in young adult naive repertoires, and no such trend appeared in memory repertoires. Compared with coincidental sharing between unrelated individuals, an excess of low generation-probability sequences was observed among out-of-frame TCR alpha sequences shared between twins.

Here the chain combines TRBV29-1 and TRBJ2-7, with the identity of the D gene unclear. Sequencing was performed on cord blood. This TCR came from a newborn girl in good health. The CDR3 is CSVLSAPRYEQYF. The DNA sequence is TGCAGCGTCCTTTCGGCCCCTAGATACGAGCAGTACTTC.